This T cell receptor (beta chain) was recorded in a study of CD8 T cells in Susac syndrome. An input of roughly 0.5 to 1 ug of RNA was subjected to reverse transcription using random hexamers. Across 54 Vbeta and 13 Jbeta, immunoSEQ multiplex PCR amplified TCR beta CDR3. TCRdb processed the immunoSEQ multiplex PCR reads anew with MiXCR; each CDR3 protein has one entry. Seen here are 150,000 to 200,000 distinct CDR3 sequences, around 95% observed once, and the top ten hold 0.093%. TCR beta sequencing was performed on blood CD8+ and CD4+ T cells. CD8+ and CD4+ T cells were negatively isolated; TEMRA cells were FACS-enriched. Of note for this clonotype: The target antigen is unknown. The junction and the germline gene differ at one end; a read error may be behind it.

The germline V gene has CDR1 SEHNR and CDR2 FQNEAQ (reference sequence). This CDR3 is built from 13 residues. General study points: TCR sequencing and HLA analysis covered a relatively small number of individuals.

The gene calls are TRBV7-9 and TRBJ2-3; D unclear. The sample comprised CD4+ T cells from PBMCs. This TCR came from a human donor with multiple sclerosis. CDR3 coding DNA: TGTGCCAGCAGCCAAATAAGAGCCGTTAGCTACCTTTTT. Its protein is CASSQIRAVSYLF. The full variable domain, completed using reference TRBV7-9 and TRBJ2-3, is DTGVSQNPRHKITKRGQNVTFRCDPISEHNRLYWYRQTLGQGPEFLTYFQNEAQLEKSRLLSDRFSAERPKGSFSTLEIQRTEQGDSAMYLCASSQIRAVSYLFGPGTRLTVL.